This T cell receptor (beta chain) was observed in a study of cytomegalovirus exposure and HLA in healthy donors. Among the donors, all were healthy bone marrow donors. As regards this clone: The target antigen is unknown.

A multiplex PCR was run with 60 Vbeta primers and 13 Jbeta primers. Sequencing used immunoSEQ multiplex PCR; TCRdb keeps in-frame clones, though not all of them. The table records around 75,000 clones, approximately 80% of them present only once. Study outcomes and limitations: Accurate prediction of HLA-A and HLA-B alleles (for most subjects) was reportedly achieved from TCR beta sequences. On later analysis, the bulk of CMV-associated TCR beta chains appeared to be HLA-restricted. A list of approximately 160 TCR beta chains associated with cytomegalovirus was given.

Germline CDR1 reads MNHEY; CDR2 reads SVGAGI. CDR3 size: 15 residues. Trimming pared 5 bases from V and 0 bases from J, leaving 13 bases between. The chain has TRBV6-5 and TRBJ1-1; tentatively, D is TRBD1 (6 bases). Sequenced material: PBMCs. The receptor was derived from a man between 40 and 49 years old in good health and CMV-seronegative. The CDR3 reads CASSGRGTLNTEAFF. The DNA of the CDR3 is TGTGCCAGCAGTGGCAGGGGAACCTTGAACACTGAAGCTTTCTTT.